This T cell receptor (beta chain) was captured by sequencing in a study of blood T cell repertoires in COVID-19. Study as a whole: Some COVID-19 samples were acute and others convalescent; all came from the United States, Italy and Spain.

As handled by the study authors: The assay estimated nucleated cells by amplifying reference gene primers. Some clones are missing from TCRdb's copy, which holds only in-frame ones; the method was immunoSEQ multiplex PCR. From that table come the V and J calls and clone size; the DNA was used to work out D and trimming. This table holds about 120,000 clones, 75% to 85% found once. V lost 2 bases and J lost 5, with 12 bases in between. Germline CDR1 reads SEHNR; CDR2 reads FQNEAQ (reference sequence). The CDR3 is made up of 15 amino acids. This clone was seen a handful of times. The chain employs TRBV7-9 and TRBJ2-2; D uncertain. The sequence derives from a human donor in a cohort sampled during active COVID-19. The sample was peripheral blood. The CDR3 DNA reads TGTGCCAGCAGCTTATGGAACAGCAGGACCGGGGAGCTGTTTTTT. Protein sequence: CASSLWNSRTGELFF.